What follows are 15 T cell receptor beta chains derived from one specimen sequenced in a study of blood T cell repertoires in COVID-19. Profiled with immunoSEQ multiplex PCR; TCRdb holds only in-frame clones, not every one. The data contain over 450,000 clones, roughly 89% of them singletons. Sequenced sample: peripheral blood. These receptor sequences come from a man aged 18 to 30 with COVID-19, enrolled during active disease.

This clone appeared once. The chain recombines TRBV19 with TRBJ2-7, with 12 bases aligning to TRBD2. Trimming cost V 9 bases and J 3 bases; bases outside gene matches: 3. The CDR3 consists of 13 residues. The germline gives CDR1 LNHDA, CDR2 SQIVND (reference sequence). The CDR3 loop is CASGLAGNYEQYF. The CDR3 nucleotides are TGTGCCAGCGGACTAGCGGGGAACTACGAGCAGTACTTC.

For the CDR3, the DNA is TGTGCCAGCAGTCCTCTAGACAGAAATAATGAAAAACTGTTTTTT. Translating it yields CASSPLDRNNEKLFF. The chain couples TRBV28 to TRBJ1-4; a weak D match, TRBD1 (5 bases). The CDR3 consists of 15 residues. CDR1 and CDR2 (germline): MDHEN, SYDVKM. Trimming took 5 bases from V and 4 from J, leaving 14 bases between them. Variable domain in full (rest from reference TRBV28 and TRBJ1-4): DVKVTQSSRYLVKRTGEKVFLECVQDMDHENMFWYRQDPGLGLRLIYFSYDVKMKEKGDIPEGYSVSREKKERFSLILESASTNQTSMYLCASSPLDRNNEKLFFGSGTQLSVL.

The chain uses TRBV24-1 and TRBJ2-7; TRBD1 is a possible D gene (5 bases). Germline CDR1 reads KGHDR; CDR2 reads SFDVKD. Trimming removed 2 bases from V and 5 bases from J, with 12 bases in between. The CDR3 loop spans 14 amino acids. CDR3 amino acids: CATSDSQGVNEQYF. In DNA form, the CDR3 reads TGTGCCACCAGTGATTCCCAGGGCGTCAACGAGCAGTACTTC.

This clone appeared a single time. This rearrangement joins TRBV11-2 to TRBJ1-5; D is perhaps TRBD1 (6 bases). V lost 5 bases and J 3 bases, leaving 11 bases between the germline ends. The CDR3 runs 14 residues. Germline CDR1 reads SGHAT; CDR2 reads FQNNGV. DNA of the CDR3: TGTGCCAGCAGCATGACAGGCTTCAATCAGCCCCAGCATTTT. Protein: CASSMTGFNQPQHF.

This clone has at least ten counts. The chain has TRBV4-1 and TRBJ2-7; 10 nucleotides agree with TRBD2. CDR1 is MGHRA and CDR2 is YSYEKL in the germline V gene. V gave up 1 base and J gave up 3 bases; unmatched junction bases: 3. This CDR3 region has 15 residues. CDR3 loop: CASSQVASGSYEQYF. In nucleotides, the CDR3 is TGCGCCAGCAGCCAAGTGGCTAGCGGGAGCTACGAGCAGTACTTC.

In DNA form, the CDR3 reads TGCAGTGCTAAAAGACTTGGCGAGCAGTACTTC. Its protein product is CSAKRLGEQYF. The V call is TRBV20-1, the J call TRBJ2-7, with D unclear. The CDR3 covers 11 residues. V was trimmed by 4 bases and J by 6 bases, leaving 10 bases between them. The germline V gene encodes CDR1 DFQATT and CDR2 SNEGSKA (reference sequence).

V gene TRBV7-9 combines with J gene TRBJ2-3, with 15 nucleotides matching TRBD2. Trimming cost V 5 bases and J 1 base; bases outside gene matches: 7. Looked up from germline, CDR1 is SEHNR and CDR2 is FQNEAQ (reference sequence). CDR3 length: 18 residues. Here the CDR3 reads CASSHGLAGGPGTDTQYF. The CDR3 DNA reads TGTGCCAGCAGCCATGGACTAGCGGGGGGGCCTGGCACAGATACGCAGTATTTT.

The chain's CDR3 is CASSLTELKETQYF. As DNA, the CDR3 is TGTGCCAGCAGCTTAACGGAGCTCAAAGAGACCCAGTACTTC. The genes are TRBV5-4 and TRBJ2-5; D is unresolved. Germline CDR1 SGHNT, CDR2 YYREEE (reference sequence). Trimming took 2 bases from V and 3 from J, leaving 11 bases between them. This CDR3 contains 14 residues.

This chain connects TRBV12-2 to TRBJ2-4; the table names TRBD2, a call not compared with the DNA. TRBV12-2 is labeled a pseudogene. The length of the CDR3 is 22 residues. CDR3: CASRLPGLAGGTPIGDKNIQYF. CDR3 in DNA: TGTGCAAGTCGCTTACCGGGACTAGCGGGGGGAACTCCTATAGGGGACAAAAACATTCAGTACTTC.

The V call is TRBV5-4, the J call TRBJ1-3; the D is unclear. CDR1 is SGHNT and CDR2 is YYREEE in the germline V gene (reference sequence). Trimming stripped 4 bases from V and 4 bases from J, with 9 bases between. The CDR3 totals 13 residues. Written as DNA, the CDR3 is TGTGCCAGCAGCCCTGCGGGCGGAAACACCATATATTTT. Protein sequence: CASSPAGGNTIYF.

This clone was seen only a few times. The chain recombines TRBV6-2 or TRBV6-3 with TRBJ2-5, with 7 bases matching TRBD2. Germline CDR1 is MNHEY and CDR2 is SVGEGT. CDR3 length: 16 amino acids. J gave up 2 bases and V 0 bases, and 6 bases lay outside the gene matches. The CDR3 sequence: CASSYSSLALQETQYF. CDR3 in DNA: TGTGCCAGCAGTTACTCTTCACTAGCGTTACAAGAGACCCAGTACTTC.

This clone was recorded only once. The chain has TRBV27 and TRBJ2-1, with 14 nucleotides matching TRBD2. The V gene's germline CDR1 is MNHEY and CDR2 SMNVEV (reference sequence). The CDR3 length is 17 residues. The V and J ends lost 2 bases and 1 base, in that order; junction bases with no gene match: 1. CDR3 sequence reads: CASSLRLAGGSYNEQFF. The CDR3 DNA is TGTGCCAGCAGTTTACGACTAGCGGGAGGGTCCTACAATGAGCAGTTCTTC.

The DNA of the CDR3 is TGTGCCAGCAGACGGGACAGGGTTTCACCCCTCCACTTT. Its translation is CASRRDRVSPLHF. This chain links TRBV6-5 with TRBJ1-6, with 9 bases matching TRBD1. CDR1 and CDR2 from the germline V gene are MNHEY and SVGAGI. With V trimmed by 6 bases and J by 9 bases, 3 bases remained unmatched. This CDR3 has 13 amino acids.

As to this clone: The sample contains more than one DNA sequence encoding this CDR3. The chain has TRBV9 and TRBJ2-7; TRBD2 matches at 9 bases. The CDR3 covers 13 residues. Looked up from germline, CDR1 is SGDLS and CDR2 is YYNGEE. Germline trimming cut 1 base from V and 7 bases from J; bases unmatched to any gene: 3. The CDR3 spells CASSVNSGGEQYF. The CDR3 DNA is TGTGCCAGCAGCGTAAATAGCGGGGGAGAGCAGTACTTC. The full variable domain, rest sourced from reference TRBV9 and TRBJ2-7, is DSGVTQTPKHLITATGQRVTLRCSPRSGDLSVYWYQQSLDQGLQFLIQYYNGEERAKGNILERFSAQQFPDLHSELNLSSLELGDSALYFCASSVNSGGEQYFGPGTRLTVT.

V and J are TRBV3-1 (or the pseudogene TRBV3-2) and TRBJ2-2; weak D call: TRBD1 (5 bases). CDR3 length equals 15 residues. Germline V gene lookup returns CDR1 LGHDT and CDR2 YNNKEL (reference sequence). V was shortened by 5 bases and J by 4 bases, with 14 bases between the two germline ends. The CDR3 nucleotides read TGTGCCAGCAGCTCCGTGTTAGGGGCCACCGGGGAGCTGTTTTTT. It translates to CASSSVLGATGELFF.